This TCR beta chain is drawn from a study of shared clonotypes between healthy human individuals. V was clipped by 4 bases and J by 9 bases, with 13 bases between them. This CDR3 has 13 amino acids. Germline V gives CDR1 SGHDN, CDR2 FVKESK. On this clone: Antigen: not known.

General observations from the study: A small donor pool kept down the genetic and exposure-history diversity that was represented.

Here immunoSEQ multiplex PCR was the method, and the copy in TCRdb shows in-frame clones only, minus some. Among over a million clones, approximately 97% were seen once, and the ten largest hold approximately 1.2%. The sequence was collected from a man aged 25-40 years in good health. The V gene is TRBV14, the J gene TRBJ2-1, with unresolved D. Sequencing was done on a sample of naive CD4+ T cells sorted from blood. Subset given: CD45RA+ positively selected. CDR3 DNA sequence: TGTGCCAGCAGCCGAGATTGGATCAGTGAGCAGTTCTTC. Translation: CASSRDWISEQFF.